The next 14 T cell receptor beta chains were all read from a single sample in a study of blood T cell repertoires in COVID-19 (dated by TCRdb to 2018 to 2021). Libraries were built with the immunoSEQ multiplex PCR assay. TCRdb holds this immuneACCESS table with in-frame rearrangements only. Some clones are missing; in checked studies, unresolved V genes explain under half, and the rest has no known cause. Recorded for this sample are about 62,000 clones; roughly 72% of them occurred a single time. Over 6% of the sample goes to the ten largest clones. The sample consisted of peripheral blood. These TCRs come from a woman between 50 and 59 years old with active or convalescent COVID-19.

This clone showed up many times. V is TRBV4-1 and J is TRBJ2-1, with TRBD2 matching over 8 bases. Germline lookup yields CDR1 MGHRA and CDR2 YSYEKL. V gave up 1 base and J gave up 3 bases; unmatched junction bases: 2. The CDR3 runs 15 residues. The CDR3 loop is CASSQGLALYNEQFF. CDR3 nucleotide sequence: TGCGCCAGCAGCCAAGGACTAGCGCTCTACAATGAGCAGTTCTTC.

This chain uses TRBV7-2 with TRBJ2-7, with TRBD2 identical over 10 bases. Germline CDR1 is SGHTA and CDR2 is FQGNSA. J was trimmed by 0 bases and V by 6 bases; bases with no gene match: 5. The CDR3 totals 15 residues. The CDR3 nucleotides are TGTGCCAGCAGGTCCGGGACTAGCGTCTCCTACGAGCAGTACTTC. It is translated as CASRSGTSVSYEQYF.

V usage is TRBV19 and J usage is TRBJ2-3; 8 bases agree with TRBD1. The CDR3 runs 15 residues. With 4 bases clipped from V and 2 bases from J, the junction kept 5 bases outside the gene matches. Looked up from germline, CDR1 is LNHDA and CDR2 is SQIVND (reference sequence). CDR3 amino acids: CASSTRDRYTDTQYF. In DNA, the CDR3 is TGTGCCAGTAGTACCCGGGACAGGTACACAGATACGCAGTATTTT.

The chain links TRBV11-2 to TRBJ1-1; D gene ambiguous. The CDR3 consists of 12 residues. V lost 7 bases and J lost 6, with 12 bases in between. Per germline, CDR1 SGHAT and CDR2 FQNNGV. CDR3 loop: CASTKTPPEAFF. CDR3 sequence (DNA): TGTGCCAGCACTAAAACGCCCCCTGAAGCTTTCTTT.

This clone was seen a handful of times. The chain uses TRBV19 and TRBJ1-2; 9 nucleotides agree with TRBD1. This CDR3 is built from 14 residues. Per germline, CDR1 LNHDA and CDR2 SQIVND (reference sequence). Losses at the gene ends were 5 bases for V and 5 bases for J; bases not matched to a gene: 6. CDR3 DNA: TGTGCCAGTAGTGTGGGACAGGGTCAATATGGCTACACCTTC. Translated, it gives CASSVGQGQYGYTF.

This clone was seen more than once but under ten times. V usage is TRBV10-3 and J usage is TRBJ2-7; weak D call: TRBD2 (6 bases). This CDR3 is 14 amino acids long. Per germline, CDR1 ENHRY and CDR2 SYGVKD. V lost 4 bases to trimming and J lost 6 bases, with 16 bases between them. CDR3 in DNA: TGTGCCATCAGTGCCGGGACTGGCACCCCCGAGCAGTACTTC. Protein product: CAISAGTGTPEQYF.

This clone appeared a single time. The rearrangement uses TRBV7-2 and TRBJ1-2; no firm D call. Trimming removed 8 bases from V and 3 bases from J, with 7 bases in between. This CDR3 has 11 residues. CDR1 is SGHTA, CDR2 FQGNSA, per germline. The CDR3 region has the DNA TGTGCCAGCCAACGCGACTATGGCTACACCTTC. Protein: CASQRDYGYTF.

The CDR3 bases are TGCAGCGTTGAAGTACCGGGGTATGGAAACACCATATATTTT. This translates into CSVEVPGYGNTIYF. The V call is TRBV29-1, the J call TRBJ1-3; the D is unclear. The CDR3 covers 14 residues. Germline V gene lookup returns CDR1 SQVTM and CDR2 ANQGSEA. V was clipped by 1 base and J by 3 bases, with 10 bases between them.

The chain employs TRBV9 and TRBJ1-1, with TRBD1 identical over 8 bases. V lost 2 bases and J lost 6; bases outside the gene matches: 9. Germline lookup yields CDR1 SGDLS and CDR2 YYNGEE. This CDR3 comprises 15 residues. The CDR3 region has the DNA TGTGCCAGCAGCGTCCAGGGGGCTGAATGGGCTGAAGCTTTCTTT. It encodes CASSVQGAEWAEAFF.

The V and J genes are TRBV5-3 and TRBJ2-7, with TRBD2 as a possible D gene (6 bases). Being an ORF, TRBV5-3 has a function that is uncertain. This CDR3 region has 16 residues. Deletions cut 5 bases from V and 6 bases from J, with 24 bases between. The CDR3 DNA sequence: TGTGCCAGAAGTCCCAACCGCGGGGTGGGGCCTGCCGAGCAGTACTTC. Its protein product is CARSPNRGVGPAEQYF.

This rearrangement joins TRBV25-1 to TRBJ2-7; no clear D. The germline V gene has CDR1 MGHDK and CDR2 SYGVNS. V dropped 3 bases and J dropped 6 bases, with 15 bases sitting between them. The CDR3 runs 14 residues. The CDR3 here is CASSEAVASGEQYF. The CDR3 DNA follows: TGTGCCAGCAGTGAGGCCGTAGCCTCGGGCGAGCAGTACTTC.

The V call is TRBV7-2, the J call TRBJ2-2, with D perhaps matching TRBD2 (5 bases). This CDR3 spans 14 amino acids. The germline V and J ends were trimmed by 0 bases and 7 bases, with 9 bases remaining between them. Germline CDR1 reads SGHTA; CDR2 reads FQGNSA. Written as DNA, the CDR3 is TGTGCCAGCAGCTTAGCCCTAGCCGGCGGGGAGCTGTTTTTT. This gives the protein CASSLALAGGELFF.

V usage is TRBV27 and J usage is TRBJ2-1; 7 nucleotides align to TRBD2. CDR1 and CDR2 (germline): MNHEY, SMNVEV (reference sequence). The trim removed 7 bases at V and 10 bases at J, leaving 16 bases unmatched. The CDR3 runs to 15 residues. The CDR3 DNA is TGTGCCAGCACTTCTACCCTCACGGGGACTACGGAGCAGTTCTTC. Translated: CASTSTLTGTTEQFF.

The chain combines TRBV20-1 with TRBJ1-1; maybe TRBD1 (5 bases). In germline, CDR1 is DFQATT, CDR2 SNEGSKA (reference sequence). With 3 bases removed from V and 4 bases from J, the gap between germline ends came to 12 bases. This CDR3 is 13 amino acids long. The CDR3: CSASLGAATEAFF. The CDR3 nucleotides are TGCAGTGCTAGTCTAGGGGCGGCCACTGAAGCTTTCTTT.